One and the same sample provided the 23 T cell receptor beta chains below, sequenced in a study of blood T cell repertoires in COVID-19. The table came from immunoSEQ multiplex PCR; TCRdb's copy has only in-frame clones and leaves some out. The sample shows about 140,000 clones, around 88% of them seen only once. The sequenced material came from peripheral blood. Every receptor here comes from a woman in her sixties or seventies with acute or convalescent COVID-19.

The V gene is TRBV27, the J gene TRBJ2-5; TRBD2 matches at 14 bases. The CDR3 has 16 amino acids. Germline V lookup: CDR1 MNHEY, CDR2 SMNVEV (reference sequence). Losses at the gene ends were 5 bases for V and 5 bases for J; bases not matched to a gene: 7. This CDR3 reads CASSPGTSGGGETQYF. Here the CDR3 DNA reads TGTGCCAGCAGTCCAGGGACTAGCGGGGGCGGGGAGACCCAGTACTTC.

The chain carries TRBV3-1 (or the pseudogene TRBV3-2) and TRBJ2-7; weak D call: TRBD2 (5 bases). CDR1 is LGHDT and CDR2 is YNNKEL in the germline V gene (reference sequence). Trimming cost V 7 bases and J 6 bases, with 19 bases left between them. This CDR3 region has 14 residues. The DNA of the CDR3 is TGTGCCAGCACCGGACTCGGGCATCTTAGCGAGCAGTACTTC. This sequence encodes CASTGLGHLSEQYF.

V usage is TRBV4-3 and J usage is TRBJ2-2; maybe TRBD1 (6 bases). The length of the CDR3 is 15 residues. V gave up 4 bases and J gave up 5 bases, with 14 bases separating them. Germline CDR1 reads LGHNA; CDR2 reads YSLEER. The CDR3: CASSLVAGVTGELFF. For the CDR3, the DNA is TGCGCCAGCAGCCTGGTAGCAGGGGTAACCGGGGAGCTGTTTTTT.

J is TRBJ2-5 and V is TRBV9; TRBD1 matches 9 bases. Germline values: CDR1 SGDLS, CDR2 YYNGEE. Trimming took 3 bases from V and 4 from J; bases not matched to a gene: 4. The CDR3 is 14 residues long. The CDR3, as DNA: TGTGCCAGCAGCGCATGGGGACAGGGAGAGACCCAGTACTTC. Translation: CASSAWGQGETQYF.

A single count supports this clone. The chain combines TRBV11-3 with TRBJ2-1; possibly TRBD2 for D (6 bases). The length of the CDR3 is 15 residues. The germline V gene has CDR1 SGHNT and CDR2 YENEEA. Trimming stripped 7 bases from V and 1 base from J, with 14 bases between. The CDR3 spells CASTKSAGSYNEQFF. The CDR3 DNA is TGTGCCAGCACCAAATCCGCGGGGTCCTACAATGAGCAGTTCTTC.

The genes are TRBV12-3 or TRBV12-4 and TRBJ1-2; D ambiguous. CDR3 length equals 13 residues. V dropped 1 base and J dropped 5 bases, with 8 bases sitting between them. The CDR3 spells CASSLGRGYGYTF. In DNA, the CDR3 is TGTGCCAGCAGTTTAGGGAGAGGATATGGCTACACCTTC.

This clone appeared a single time. J is TRBJ2-5 and V is TRBV5-4, with 10 bases identical to TRBD2. Trimming cost V 3 bases and J 4 bases; bases outside gene matches: 12. CDR3 size: 17 residues. Germline CDR1 is SGHNT and CDR2 is YYREEE (reference sequence). CDR3 region: CASSSLAGGISGETQYF. Here the CDR3 DNA reads TGTGCCAGCAGCTCGTTAGCGGGGGGTATATCGGGAGAGACCCAGTACTTC.

The chain uses TRBV7-9 and TRBJ2-7; perhaps TRBD1 as D (6 bases). The CDR3 runs 12 residues. The germline V gene has CDR1 SEHNR and CDR2 FQNEAQ (reference sequence). V was trimmed by 6 bases and J by 6 bases, leaving 12 bases between them. The DNA for the CDR3 is TGTGCCAGCAGTTGGGACAAGGGCGAGCAGTACTTC. Translation: CASSWDKGEQYF.

The chain combines TRBV20-1 with TRBJ1-3; the D is unclear. The length of the CDR3 is 14 residues. The V and J ends lost 3 bases and 1 base respectively, with 10 bases between them. Germline V gene lookup returns CDR1 DFQATT and CDR2 SNEGSKA (reference sequence). CDR3 amino acids: CSASGPVSGNTIYF. CDR3 nucleotide sequence: TGCAGTGCTAGTGGTCCGGTTTCTGGAAACACCATATATTTT.

This clone has only one observation. V gene TRBV19 combines with J gene TRBJ1-2; 8 positions agree with TRBD1. The CDR3 length is 15 residues. Germline CDR1 and CDR2: LNHDA and SQIVND (reference sequence). J gave up 3 bases and V 3 bases, and 6 bases lay outside the gene matches. The CDR3 protein is CASSMSGGIDYGYTF. In DNA form, the CDR3 reads TGTGCCAGTAGTATGTCAGGGGGCATTGACTATGGCTACACCTTC. The full variable domain, rest sourced from reference TRBV19 and TRBJ1-2, is DGGITQSPKYLFRKEGQNVTLSCEQNLNHDAMYWYRQDPGQGLRLIYYSQIVNDFQKGDIAEGYSVSREKKESFPLTVTSAQKNPTAFYLCASSMSGGIDYGYTFGSGTRLTVV.

This clone has only a few counts. The rearrangement uses TRBV6-5 and TRBJ1-6; TRBD1 agrees at 9 bases. The CDR3 is made up of 14 amino acids. CDR1 is MNHEY, CDR2 SVGAGI, per germline. With V trimmed by 8 bases and J by 8 bases, 7 bases remained unmatched. CDR3 coding DNA: TGTGCCAGCGGCCGGGACAGGGTCGATTCACCCCTCCACTTT. It encodes CASGRDRVDSPLHF.

V and J are TRBV7-9 and TRBJ1-6, with D possibly matching TRBD1 (6 bases). CDR3 length: 14 residues. Deletions cut 3 bases from V and 7 bases from J, with 10 bases between. Looked up from germline, CDR1 is SEHNR and CDR2 is FQNEAQ (reference sequence). CDR3 sequence: CASSFRGGNSPLHF. The CDR3 region has the DNA TGTGCCAGCAGCTTCAGGGGTGGCAATTCACCCCTCCACTTT.

This clone was seen once. The chain employs TRBV15 and TRBJ2-7, with D possibly matching TRBD1 (5 bases). V dropped 0 bases and J dropped 4 bases, with 13 bases sitting between them. The CDR3 extends over 15 amino acids. The V gene's germline CDR1 is LNHNV and CDR2 YYDKDF (reference sequence). The CDR3 is CATSRDPLTGYEQYF. The CDR3, as DNA: TGTGCCACCAGCAGAGATCCCTTAACAGGTTACGAGCAGTACTTC. The variable domain in full, completed from reference TRBV15 and TRBJ2-7, reads DAMVIQNPRYQVTQFGKPVTLSCSQTLNHNVMYWYQQKSSQAPKLLFHYYDKDFNNEADTPDNFQSRRPNTSFCFLDIRSPGLGDTAMYLCATSRDPLTGYEQYFGPGTRLTVT.

This sequence joins TRBV7-3 and TRBJ1-2; 7 bases map to TRBD1. V shed 5 bases and J 5 bases; nucleotides not matched to a gene: 5. Germline-derived CDR1 and CDR2 are SGHTA and FQGTGA. The CDR3 sequence is 13 residues long. The CDR3 loop reads CASSPGQEYGYTF. For the CDR3, the DNA is TGTGCCAGCAGCCCTGGACAGGAGTATGGCTACACCTTC.

The J gene is TRBJ1-4, the V gene TRBV5-1; TRBD1 aligns across 8 bases. Germline lookup yields CDR1 SGHRS and CDR2 YFSETQ. The CDR3 is 15 residues long. Losses at the gene ends were 4 bases for V and 6 bases for J; bases not matched to a gene: 8. The CDR3 sequence: CASSAKQGVYEKLFF. CDR3 bases: TGCGCCAGCAGCGCAAAACAGGGGGTATATGAAAAACTGTTTTTT.

The chain carries TRBV2 and TRBJ1-5, with TRBD1 identical over 9 bases. After removal of 5 bases from V and 7 bases from J, the junction contained 6 bases not matched to a gene. This CDR3 has 14 residues. The V gene's germline CDR1 is SNHLY and CDR2 FYNNEI. DNA for the CDR3: TGTGCCAGCAGTTCACAGGGGGCCCCCCAGCCCCAGCATTTT. This sequence encodes CASSSQGAPQPQHF.

CDR3 sequence: CASSVTVTSTDTQYF. CDR3 nucleotides: TGTGCCAGCAGCGTCACCGTCACTAGCACAGATACGCAGTATTTT. This chain joins TRBV9 and TRBJ2-3; no definite D call. Between the trimmed V and J ends, which lost 2 bases and 0 bases, there was a span of 10 bases. This CDR3 region has 15 residues. Germline CDR1 SGDLS, CDR2 YYNGEE. Complete variable domain (other parts from reference TRBV9 and TRBJ2-3): DSGVTQTPKHLITATGQRVTLRCSPRSGDLSVYWYQQSLDQGLQFLIQYYNGEERAKGNILERFSAQQFPDLHSELNLSSLELGDSALYFCASSVTVTSTDTQYFGPGTRLTVL.

Turning to this clone: At one boundary the junction diverges from the germline segment, which might be a read error. The chain joins TRBV18 to TRBJ1-3; TRBD1 matches at 7 bases. Germline V gene sequence: CDR1 KGHSH, CDR2 LQKENI. This CDR3 has 17 amino acids. The CDR3 loop is CASSTVNRDSIGSTIYF. The CDR3 bases are TGTGCCAGCTCCACGGTGAACCGGGACAGCATCGGAAGCACCATATATTTT.

The chain employs TRBV3-1 (or the pseudogene TRBV3-2) and TRBJ1-5, with 10 bases matching TRBD1. V gave up 5 bases and J gave up 6 bases; unmatched junction bases: 4. This CDR3 has 14 residues. Germline CDR1 reads LGHDT; CDR2 reads YNNKEL (reference sequence). The CDR3 nucleotides are TGTGCCAGCAGCAAAGGACAGGGGGGTCAGCCCCAGCATTTT. This codes for CASSKGQGGQPQHF.

This clone showed up just a few times. The J gene is TRBJ2-1, the V gene TRBV7-9; TRBD1 matches 8 bases. J gave up 1 base and V 5 bases, and 4 bases lay outside the gene matches. Germline assignment: CDR1 SEHNR and CDR2 FQNEAQ (reference sequence). CDR3 length: 15 residues. CDR3 coding DNA: TGTGCCAGCAGCCTGGACAGGGCTTCCTACAATGAGCAGTTCTTC. Protein: CASSLDRASYNEQFF.

The J gene is TRBJ1-2, the V gene TRBV29-1; 7 bases align to TRBD1. This CDR3 spans 12 amino acids. Looked up from germline, CDR1 is SQVTM and CDR2 is ANQGSEA. Trimming took 5 bases from V and 2 from J; bases not matched to a gene: 2. This chain's CDR3 is CSVKDRNYGYTF. CDR3 in DNA: TGCAGCGTTAAGGACAGGAACTATGGCTACACCTTC.

This clone was detected once. The rearrangement uses TRBV9 and TRBJ2-1, with 10 bases aligning to TRBD2. Germline CDR1 is SGDLS and CDR2 is YYNGEE. The CDR3 spans 14 residues. The junction had 2 bases not matched to a gene; V was cut back by 0 bases and J by 8 bases. As DNA, the CDR3 is TGTGCCAGCAGCGTAGTTAGCGGGGGGTATGAGCAGTTCTTC. This codes for CASSVVSGGYEQFF.

The rearrangement joins TRBV5-1 to TRBJ1-2; weak D call: TRBD1 (5 bases). Germline CDR1 SGHRS, CDR2 YFSETQ. The length of the CDR3 is 14 residues. Trimming removed 2 bases at V and 2 bases at J, with 10 bases between. CDR3 in amino acids: CASSFGGSNYGYTF. CDR3 DNA: TGCGCCAGCAGCTTCGGGGGATCGAACTATGGCTACACCTTC.